This TCR beta chain came from a study of T cell repertoires in cytomegalovirus infection (dated by TCRdb to between 2018 and 2021). In terms of the full investigation: Because public TCR beta signatures pointed to carriage of CMV infection together with the matching HLA type, the HLA type of each donor mattered for the analysis.

About this clonotype: The antigen it recognizes is unknown. At one end, the junction sequence differs from germline, possibly due to a read error.

Sequencing instrument: Illumina HiSeq 1500. In-frame beta chains were kept once TCRdb had trimmed the public reads at Q25 with fastp and called clones with MiXCR. Here each entry gathers all rows of one CDR3 protein and keeps the most common genes and DNA. A total of approximately 550,000 distinct CDR3 sequences appear in this sample, more than 15% of them only once. The top ten hold roughly a quarter of the sample. The full study reports these points: Cumulative frequency of public TCR beta family members discriminated carriers of CMV infection plus the relevant HLA type in this cohort and an independent approximately 370-donor cohort. The ex vivo response was dominated by HLA-C-restricted CMV-specific TCR beta clonotypes, and the single most frequent clonotype in two of eight donors was supplied by these HLA-C-restricted clonotypes.

From the cysteine up to the phenylalanine, the CDR3 has a length of 12 residues. Only the CDR3 DNA is retained, 36 bases long and in frame from the first base. The sample consisted of CD8+ T cells from PBMCs. The receptor's source is a human donor in good health (CMV status not recorded). Some clones in this sample may be carry-over from other donors' samples. In this chain, TRBV12-3 or TRBV12-4 is recombined with TRBJ2-7, with TRBD1 perhaps the D gene, on 5 matching bases. The DNA reads as follows: TGTGCCAGCAGTCCAGGGATCTACGAGCCGTACTTC. It translates as CASSPGIYEPYF.